The 30 T cell receptor beta chains below all came from one sample that was sequenced in a study of CD8+ T cells in alopecia areata. Investigators isolated RNA and reverse transcribed it into cDNA to act as the sequencing template. Repertoires were generated with immunoSEQ multiplex PCR, while TCRdb's copy carries only in-frame clones and drops some. The sample includes around 300,000 clones, none of them occurring once. Sorting of pooled cutaneous lymph node cells used CD4, CD8alpha, NKG2D, NKG2ACE and other markers. Sample: CD4+ T cells sorted from a lymph node. Receptors were obtained from a C3H/HeJ mouse with alopecia areata. MHC haplotype of the mouse line: H2-k.

This clone was detected a few times. Here the gene names and germline are mouse. The CDR3 end is not reached by the read, which stops 4 residues before it; the germline J gene fills it in. The rearrangement links TRBV14 to TRBJ2-5, with TRBD1 matching over 7 bases. The V gene end was trimmed by 2 bases and the J gene end by 0 bases; junction bases not matched to a gene: 3. This CDR3 region has 15 residues. CDR1 and CDR2 (germline): SGHDT, FRDEAV. CDR3 protein: CASSLGTVNQDTQYF. CDR3 DNA, as far as it was read: TGTGCCAGCAGTTTGGGGACAGTTAACCAAGAC. The complete variable domain, with remaining parts taken from reference TRBV14 and TRBJ2-5, reads EAGVTQSPRYAVLQEGQAVSFWCDPISGHDTLYWYQQPRDQGPQLLVYFRDEAVIDNSQLPSDRFSAVRPKGTNSTLKIQSAKQGDTATYLCASSLGTVNQDTQYFGPGTRLLVL.

This clone was seen more than once but under ten times. Germline and genes here are mouse. The read terminates 4 residues before the CDR3 end, so the remaining end is supplied by the germline J gene. The chain joins TRBV5 to TRBJ1-2; TRBD1 might be the D (6 bases). The CDR3 extends over 16 amino acids. From germline, CDR1 is LGHNA and CDR2 YNLKQL (reference sequence). Deletions cut 0 bases from V and 0 bases from J, with 11 bases between. The part of the CDR3 DNA that was read is TGTGCCAGCAGCCAAGACGGGGGGGCCCCAAACTCC. Translation: CASSQDGGAPNS. The CDR3, in full, reads CASSQDGGAPNSDYTF.

In this sample, this clone turned up a few times. A read error may explain this, as a much larger clone is one base away. Here the gene names and germline are mouse. Read data end 4 residues before the CDR3 end; the end is taken from the germline J gene. Within the sample, other DNA sequences also encode this same CDR3. The rearrangement links TRBV13-3 to TRBJ1-2, with 10 bases fitting TRBD1. Germline lookup yields CDR1 NNHDY and CDR2 SYVADS. The CDR3 covers 14 residues. Trimming took 2 bases from V and 3 from J; bases not matched to a gene: 1. CDR3 loop: CASSDGTGDSDYTF. The covered CDR3 bases are TGTGCCAGCAGTGACGGGACAGGGGACTCC.

The sample holds a few counts of this clone. Mouse names are used for the genes. The sample contains more than one DNA sequence encoding this CDR3. The covered CDR3 bases are TGTGCCAGCAGTTACAGGGGCGGTGCAGAA. Encoded protein: CASSYRGGAE. The CDR3 reads in full as CASSYRGGAETLYF. The V gene is TRBV13-1, the J gene TRBJ2-3; 7 bases match TRBD1. Read data end 4 residues before the CDR3 end; the end is taken from the germline J gene. V lost 4 bases to trimming and J lost 1 base; unmatched junction nucleotides: 3. The germline V gene has CDR1 NSHNY and CDR2 SYGAGN. This CDR3 has 14 residues.

This clone was seen more than once but under ten times. All gene names here are mouse names. The read terminates 4 residues before the CDR3 end, so the remaining end is supplied by the germline J gene. V usage is TRBV13-1 and J usage is TRBJ2-5, with TRBD2 identical over 12 bases. The CDR3 is 16 residues long. Germline CDR1 reads NSHNY; CDR2 reads SYGAGN. The CDR3 protein is CASSDVGLGGSDTQYF. The CDR3 DNA, read in part, is TGTGCCAGCAGTGATGTGGGACTGGGGGGATCGGAC.

Note on this clone: The listed genes are named as in mouse. The read terminates 4 residues before the CDR3 end, so the remaining end is supplied by the germline J gene. V gene TRBV13-3 combines with J gene TRBJ2-5, with 7 bases lining up with TRBD2. Germline CDR1 and CDR2: NNHDY and SYVADS. The CDR3 is 15 residues long. Trimming took 2 bases from V and 2 from J; bases not matched to a gene: 5. CDR3 bases read: TGTGCCAGCAGTGAGGCCTACTGGGGCCAAGAC. Translation: CASSEAYWGQD. The full CDR3 is CASSEAYWGQDTQYF.

This clone has a handful of counts. The listed genes are named as in mouse. The DNA ends 4 residues before the CDR3 does, and the rest of the CDR3 is filled in from the germline J gene. J is TRBJ1-2 and V is TRBV13-1; 11 bases are a match to TRBD1. With V trimmed by 0 bases and J by 3 bases, 1 base remained unmatched. Germline V lookup: CDR1 NSHNY, CDR2 SYGAGN. The CDR3 is 15 amino acids. CDR3 sequence reads: CASSDGDRGDSDYTF. The CDR3 DNA, read in part, is TGTGCCAGCAGTGATGGGGACAGGGGGGACTCC.

Regarding this clone: Mouse germline and gene names are used. CDR3 region: CAIWGGLTGQLYF. Partial CDR3 DNA: TGTGCCATCTGGGGGGGCCTCACCGGG. The chain recombines TRBV15 with TRBJ2-2; 10 bases are a match to TRBD2. With the read ending 4 residues before the CDR3 end, the germline J gene is used to fill in that end. The V segment lost 10 bases and the J segment 4 bases; nucleotides outside the gene matches: 3. Per germline, CDR1 SGHND and CDR2 FRSKSL. This CDR3 is 13 amino acids long.

With regard to this clone: The gene symbols are mouse symbols. The CDR3: CASSDVTIYEQYF. CDR3 DNA (partial): TGTGCCAGCAGTGATGTGACAATTTAT. The V gene is TRBV13-3, the J gene TRBJ2-7; D is ambiguous. The read ends 4 residues early relative to the CDR3; the germline J gene fills the gap. Germline V gene data show CDR1 as NNHDY and CDR2 as SYVADS. There are 13 residues in the CDR3.

With respect to this clone: The gene names here belong to mouse. This chain's CDR3 is CASSPPRAPYEQYF. The covered CDR3 bases are TGTGCCAGCAGTCCCCCCAGGGCCCCTTAT. The gene calls are TRBV19 and TRBJ2-7; D perhaps matches TRBD1 (5 bases). The CDR3 is cut off 4 residues early in the read; its end comes from the germline J gene. The CDR3 has 14 residues. Germline CDR1 and CDR2: FNHDT and SITEND (reference sequence).

This clone occurred a few times. The gene names here belong to mouse. The read ends 4 residues early relative to the CDR3; the germline J gene fills the gap. The sample carries other DNA sequences with the same CDR3. This chain uses TRBV1 with TRBJ2-5, with a possible D match to TRBD2 (6 bases). The germline V gene has CDR1 NSQYPW and CDR2 LRSPGD (reference sequence). V shed 3 bases and J shed 1 base, with 8 bases lying between them. The CDR3 contains 14 residues. The CDR3 loop reads CTCSAPGDQDTQYF. CDR3 DNA, as far as it was read: TGCACCTGCAGTGCCCCTGGGGACCAAGAC. Combining the CDR3 with reference TRBV1 and TRBJ2-5 gives the whole variable domain VTLLEQNPRWRLVPRGQAVNLRCILKNSQYPWMSWYQQDLQKQLQWLFTLRSPGDKEVKSLPGADYLATRVTDTELRLQVANMSQGRTLYCTCSAPGDQDTQYFGPGTRLLVL.

Only a few counts were recorded for this clone. Genes here carry mouse names. Read data end 4 residues before the CDR3 end; the end is taken from the germline J gene. The chain couples TRBV13-2 to TRBJ2-1, with 11 nucleotides matching TRBD1. V lost 0 bases, J lost 3 bases, and 5 bases stayed unmatched. In germline, CDR1 is NNHNN, CDR2 SYGAGS (reference sequence). The CDR3 length is 17 residues. The sequenced CDR3 bases are TGTGCCAGCGGTGATGCACGGGACAGGGGGGGCTATGCT. Its protein is CASGDARDRGGYA. The whole CDR3 sequence reads CASGDARDRGGYAEQFF.

A note on this clone: Gene names are the mouse ones. The sequenced fragment ends 4 residues before the CDR3 boundary, so the rest is inferred from the germline J gene. J is TRBJ2-1 and V is TRBV31, with 7 nucleotides matching TRBD2. V was pared by 1 base and J by 4 bases, with 1 base of the junction left unmatched. Germline loops: CDR1 GKSSPN, CDR2 SITVG. This CDR3 has 13 amino acids. The chain's CDR3 is CAWSPGLYAEQFF. The part of the CDR3 DNA that was read is TGTGCCTGGAGTCCGGGACTGTATGCT. The full variable domain, rest sourced from reference TRBV31 and TRBJ2-1, is AQTIHQWPVAEIKAVGSPLSLGCTIKGKSSPNLYWYWQATGGTLQQLFYSITVGQVESVVQLNLSASRPKDDQFILSTEKLLLSHSGFYLCAWSPGLYAEQFFGPGTRLTVL.

On this clone: Gene labels here are mouse ones. The CDR3 extends 3 residues past the end of the read, so its final part is completed from the germline J gene. Other DNA sequences within the sample encode an identical CDR3. The J gene is TRBJ1-6, the V gene TRBV19; D is unclear. TRBJ1-6 is given ORF status, its function remaining uncertain. V gave up 2 bases and J gave up 4 bases, with 7 bases separating them. The CDR3 sequence is 14 residues long. CDR1 and CDR2 from the germline V gene are FNHDT and SITEND (reference sequence). CDR3 bases read: TGTGCCAGCAGTATCGGAGGGTATAATTCGCCC. This sequence encodes CASSIGGYNSP. The whole CDR3 protein is CASSIGGYNSPLYF.

This clone has a handful of counts. Mouse gene names apply. Read coverage stops 3 residues before the CDR3 terminus; the germline J gene supplies the remainder. V is TRBV13-1 and J is TRBJ1-6; 10 nucleotides match TRBD1. TRBJ1-6 is sorted into the ORF group, with uncertain function. The CDR3 covers 15 residues. Germline V lookup: CDR1 NSHNY, CDR2 SYGAGN. V gave up 3 bases and J gave up 5 bases; unmatched junction bases: 2. The sequenced CDR3 bases are TGTGCCAGCAGTGGGGGGACAGGGGATAATTCGCCC. As protein: CASSGGTGDNSP. The entire CDR3 reads CASSGGTGDNSPLYF.

As regards this clone: Gene names denote mouse genes. The read terminates 4 residues before the CDR3 end, so the remaining end is supplied by the germline J gene. This chain joins TRBV13-1 and TRBJ2-2; 7 positions agree with TRBD2. The CDR3 is 15 residues long. CDR1 and CDR2 (germline): NSHNY, SYGAGN. V gave up 2 bases and J gave up 4 bases; unmatched junction bases: 5. The CDR3 reads CASSDWGTGTGQLYF. The sequenced part of the CDR3 DNA is TGTGCCAGCAGTGACTGGGGGACGGGCACCGGG.

Concerning this clone: Gene names and germline refer to mouse. Read coverage stops 4 residues before the CDR3 terminus; the germline J gene supplies the remainder. The chain is built from TRBV13-1 and TRBJ2-7; TRBD2 aligns across 8 bases. Trimming cost V 5 bases and J 2 bases; bases outside gene matches: 3. Germline V gene data show CDR1 as NSHNY and CDR2 as SYGAGN. The CDR3 contains 13 residues. CDR3 sequence: CASRRGGAYEQYF. The DNA read from the CDR3 is TGTGCCAGCAGAAGGGGGGGCGCCTAT.

This clone was detected a few times. Gene names are the mouse ones. The DNA ends 4 residues before the CDR3 does, and the rest of the CDR3 is filled in from the germline J gene. The gene calls are TRBV3 and TRBJ2-5, with 8 positions matching TRBD1. Germline lookup yields CDR1 SNHLY and CDR2 FYNGKV (reference sequence). The CDR3 is 15 amino acids. The trim removed 5 bases at V and 0 bases at J, leaving 4 bases unmatched. The CDR3 is CASSTQGVNQDTQYF. The covered CDR3 bases are TGTGCCAGCAGCACACAGGGGGTTAACCAAGAC. The whole variable domain, remainder taken from reference TRBV3 and TRBJ2-5, is GPKVLQIPSHQIIDMGQMVTLNCDPVSNHLYFYWYKQILGQQMEFLVNFYNGKVMEKSKLFKDQFSVERPDGSYFTLKIQPTALEDSAVYFCASSTQGVNQDTQYFGPGTRLLVL.

This clone was counted a few times. Genes and germline come from the mouse. Sequencing ends 4 residues short of the CDR3 end; the germline J gene provides the rest. The chain carries TRBV5 and TRBJ2-5; 8 bases are a match to TRBD2. The germline gives CDR1 LGHNA, CDR2 YNLKQL (reference sequence). The junction had 5 bases not matched to a gene; V was cut back by 0 bases and J by 3 bases. The CDR3 has 16 amino acids. The part of the CDR3 DNA that was read is TGTGCCAGCAGCCAAGAAGTCTGGGGGGAACAAGAC. This encodes CASSQEVWGEQD. The full CDR3 reads CASSQEVWGEQDTQYF.

With respect to this clone: Germline and genes here are mouse. From the germline J gene comes the end of the CDR3, since the read stops 4 residues before it. The chain combines TRBV17 with TRBJ2-1; TRBD2 matches 8 bases. This CDR3 spans 13 amino acids. Germline CDR1 reads MNHDT; CDR2 reads YYDKIL. Incomplete CDR3 DNA: TGTGCTAGCAGTCACTGGGGGCTGGCT. Its protein product is CASSHWGLA. In full, the CDR3 reads CASSHWGLAEQFF.

This clone came up a few times. Gene and germline names: mouse. Sequencing ends 4 residues short of the CDR3 end; the germline J gene provides the rest. The chain joins TRBV31 to TRBJ2-2; a weak D match, TRBD2 (6 bases). Trimming took 3 bases from V and 1 from J, leaving 6 bases between them. Germline lookup yields CDR1 GKSSPN and CDR2 SITVG. The CDR3 runs to 13 residues. The CDR3 reads CAWRLGNTGQLYF. CDR3 DNA, as far as it was read: TGTGCCTGGAGACTGGGAAACACCGGG.

Regarding this clone: Gene names denote mouse genes. Read sequence stops 4 residues before the CDR3 end, and the germline J gene provides the missing end. This chain joins TRBV1 and TRBJ2-3, with TRBD2 matching 11 bases. This CDR3 has 17 amino acids. The germline V gene encodes CDR1 NSQYPW and CDR2 LRSPGD (reference sequence). V was clipped by 4 bases and J by 0 bases; unmatched bases: 6. CDR3 DNA (partial): TGCACCTGCAGTGGGGGGACTGGGGGCTCTAGTGCAGAA. It codes for CTCSGGTGGSSAE. The full-length CDR3 reads as CTCSGGTGGSSAETLYF.

The sample holds a few counts of this clone. Mouse germline and gene names are used. The read ends 4 residues before the CDR3 terminus; that terminus is restored from the germline J gene. The gene calls are TRBV13-1 and TRBJ2-3; TRBD1 might be the D (5 bases). V gave up 3 bases and J gave up 4 bases, with 9 bases separating them. In germline, CDR1 is NSHNY, CDR2 SYGAGN. The CDR3 spans 13 residues. The CDR3: CASSGTKPETLYF. CDR3 DNA (partial): TGTGCCAGCAGTGGGACAAAACCAGAA.

This clone was recorded a few times. Each gene name is a mouse one. With the read ending 4 residues before the CDR3 end, the germline J gene is used to fill in that end. The same CDR3 is also encoded by other DNA sequences in this sample. The chain couples TRBV13-1 to TRBJ2-3, with 8 bases fitting TRBD2. The V segment lost 5 bases and the J segment 2 bases; nucleotides outside the gene matches: 4. Germline V gives CDR1 NSHNY, CDR2 SYGAGN. The CDR3 has 14 residues. CDR3 region: CASRGGAHAETLYF. CDR3 DNA, as far as it was read: TGTGCCAGCAGAGGGGGGGCGCATGCAGAA.

Details on this clone: Germline and genes here are mouse. The CDR3 end is not reached by the read, which stops 4 residues before it; the germline J gene fills it in. Other DNA sequences in the same sample also yield this CDR3. This chain connects TRBV13-3 to TRBJ2-1; D is unclear. The germline V gene has CDR1 NNHDY and CDR2 SYVADS. The CDR3 totals 14 residues. With 0 bases removed from V and 3 bases from J, the gap between germline ends came to 7 bases. CDR3 protein: CASSDARSYAEQFF. Incomplete CDR3 DNA: TGTGCCAGCAGTGATGCCAGAAGCTATGCT.

This clone has more than one count but fewer than ten. The listed genes are named as in mouse. Read data end 4 residues before the CDR3 end; the end is taken from the germline J gene. Additional DNA sequences in this sample encode the identical CDR3. V and J are TRBV5 and TRBJ2-5, with 10 bases aligning to TRBD1. Germline assignment: CDR1 LGHNA and CDR2 YNLKQL (reference sequence). Trimming removed 1 base from V and 3 bases from J; junction bases left unmatched: 1. This CDR3 is 15 amino acids long. The CDR3 loop reads CASSQGTGGQDTQYF. The sequenced CDR3 bases are TGTGCCAGCAGCCAAGGGACAGGGGGGCAAGAC.

This clone was detected only a few times. Genes and germline are mouse. From the germline J gene comes the end of the CDR3, since the read stops 4 residues before it. The V gene is TRBV17, the J gene TRBJ1-2, with D tentatively TRBD1 (5 bases). This CDR3 is 15 amino acids long. Trimming removed 2 bases at V and 4 bases at J, with 14 bases between. Germline values: CDR1 MNHDT, CDR2 YYDKIL. The CDR3 DNA, read in part, is TGTGCTAGCAGTAGATCTCCAGGGAGTCCCTCC. It codes for CASSRSPGSPS. The complete CDR3 sequence is CASSRSPGSPSDYTF.

On this clone: Mouse gene names and germline throughout. The read falls 4 residues short of the CDR3 end, and the missing part is taken from the germline J gene. The chain has TRBV13-1 and TRBJ2-1, with D tentatively TRBD1 (5 bases). The CDR3 length is 13 residues. The germline gives CDR1 NSHNY, CDR2 SYGAGN. V was shortened by 6 bases and J by 0 bases, with 7 bases between the two germline ends. CDR3 DNA (partial): TGTGCCAGCATCGGACATAACTATGCT. It is translated as CASIGHNYA. The full CDR3 is CASIGHNYAEQFF.

This clone has just a few counts. Gene labels here are mouse ones. This sample also contains other DNA sequences that code for the same CDR3. The sequenced part of the CDR3 DNA is TGTGCCAGCAGTAGGACAGGGACCACCGGG. The encoded protein is CASSRTGTTG. The full CDR3 reads CASSRTGTTGQLYF. The genes are TRBV19 and TRBJ2-2, with 8 positions matching TRBD1. The read ends 4 residues before the CDR3 terminus; that terminus is restored from the germline J gene. CDR1 is FNHDT and CDR2 is SITEND in the germline V gene (reference sequence). With 3 bases clipped from V and 4 bases from J, the junction kept 2 bases outside the gene matches. The CDR3 has 14 amino acids.

In its sample, this clone was seen a few times. Mouse germline and gene names are used. The missing CDR3 end, 4 residues past where the read stops, is filled in from the germline J gene. J is TRBJ2-1 and V is TRBV13-1; TRBD2 agrees at 10 bases. The CDR3 covers 17 residues. CDR1 and CDR2 (germline): NSHNY, SYGAGN. Losses at the gene ends were 4 bases for V and 1 base for J; bases not matched to a gene: 8. This CDR3 is CASSFPTGGGNYAEQFF. The sequenced part of the CDR3 DNA is TGTGCCAGCAGTTTCCCCACTGGGGGGGGCAACTATGCT.